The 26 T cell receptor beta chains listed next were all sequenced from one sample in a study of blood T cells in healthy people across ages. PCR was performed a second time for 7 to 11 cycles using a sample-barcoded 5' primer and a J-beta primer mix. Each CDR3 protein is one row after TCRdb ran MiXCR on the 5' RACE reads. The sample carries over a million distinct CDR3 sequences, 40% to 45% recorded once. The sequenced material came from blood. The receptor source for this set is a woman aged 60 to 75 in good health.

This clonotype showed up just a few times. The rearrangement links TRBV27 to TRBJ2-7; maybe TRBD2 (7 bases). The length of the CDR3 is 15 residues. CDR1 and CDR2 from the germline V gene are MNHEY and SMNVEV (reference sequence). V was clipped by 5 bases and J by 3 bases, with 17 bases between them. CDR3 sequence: CASSPKGGRVYEQYF. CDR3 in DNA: TGTGCCAGCAGTCCCAAGGGGGGGAGGGTCTACGAGCAGTACTTC.

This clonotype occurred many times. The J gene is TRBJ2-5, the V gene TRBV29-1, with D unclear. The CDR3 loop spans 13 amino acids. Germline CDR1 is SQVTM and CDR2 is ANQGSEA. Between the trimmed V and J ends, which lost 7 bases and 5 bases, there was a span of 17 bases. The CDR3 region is CSGRPLLEETQYF. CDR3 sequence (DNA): TGCAGCGGTAGACCTCTCCTCGAGGAGACCCAGTACTTC.

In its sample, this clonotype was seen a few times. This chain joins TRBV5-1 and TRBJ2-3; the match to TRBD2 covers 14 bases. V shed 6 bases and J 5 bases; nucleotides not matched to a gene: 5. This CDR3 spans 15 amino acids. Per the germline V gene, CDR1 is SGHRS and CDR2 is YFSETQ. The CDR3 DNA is TGCGCCAGCACCGGGACTAGCGGGAGAGGAGATACGCAGTATTTT. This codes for CASTGTSGRGDTQYF.

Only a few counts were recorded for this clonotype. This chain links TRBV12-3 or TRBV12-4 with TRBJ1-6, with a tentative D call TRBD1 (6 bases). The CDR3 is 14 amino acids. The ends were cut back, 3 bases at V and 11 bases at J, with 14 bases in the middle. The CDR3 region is CASSFQGTVAPLHF. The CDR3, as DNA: TGTGCCAGCAGTTTCCAGGGGACGGTAGCACCCCTCCACTTT.

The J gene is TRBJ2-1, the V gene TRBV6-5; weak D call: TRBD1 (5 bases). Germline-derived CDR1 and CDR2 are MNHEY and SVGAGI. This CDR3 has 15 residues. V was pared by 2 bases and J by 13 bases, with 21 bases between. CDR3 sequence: CASSYSQSGYETQFF. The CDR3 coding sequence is TGTGCCAGCAGTTACAGTCAGTCAGGGTATGAGACCCAGTTCTTC.

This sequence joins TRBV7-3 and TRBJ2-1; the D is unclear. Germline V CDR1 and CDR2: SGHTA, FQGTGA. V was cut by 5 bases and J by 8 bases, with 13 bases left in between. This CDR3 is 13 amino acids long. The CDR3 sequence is CASSPGSFDEQFF. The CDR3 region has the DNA TGTGCCAGCAGCCCCGGCTCCTTCGATGAGCAGTTCTTC.

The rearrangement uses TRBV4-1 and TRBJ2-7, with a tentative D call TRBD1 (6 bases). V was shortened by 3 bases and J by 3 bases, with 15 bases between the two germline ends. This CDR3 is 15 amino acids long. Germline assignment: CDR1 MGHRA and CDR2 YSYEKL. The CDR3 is CASSHLRDTNYEQYF. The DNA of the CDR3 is TGCGCCAGCAGCCACCTGAGGGACACCAACTACGAGCAGTACTTC.

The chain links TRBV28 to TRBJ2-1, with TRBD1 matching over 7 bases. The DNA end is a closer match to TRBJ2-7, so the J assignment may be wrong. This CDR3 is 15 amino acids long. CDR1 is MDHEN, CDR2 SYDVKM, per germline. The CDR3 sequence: CASKSGDSSYNEQYF. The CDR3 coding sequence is TGTGCCAGCAAGAGTGGGGACAGCTCCTACAATGAGCAGTACTTC.

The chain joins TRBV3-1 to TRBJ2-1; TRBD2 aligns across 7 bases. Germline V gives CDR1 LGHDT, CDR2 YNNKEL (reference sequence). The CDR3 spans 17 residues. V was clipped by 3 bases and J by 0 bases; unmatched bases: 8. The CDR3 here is CASSHGLRESSYNEQFF. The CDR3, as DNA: TGTGCCAGCAGCCATGGTTTGCGGGAGAGCTCCTACAATGAGCAGTTCTTC.

The CDR3 loop is CASSRRDRVSYEQYF. CDR3 sequence (DNA): TGTGCCAGCAGCCGCCGGGACAGGGTATCCTACGAGCAGTACTTC. The V call is TRBV7-8, the J call TRBJ2-7; the match to TRBD1 covers 9 bases. With V trimmed by 5 bases and J by 1 base, 6 bases remained unmatched. This CDR3 has 15 residues. Germline CDR1 is SGHVS and CDR2 is FQNEAQ.

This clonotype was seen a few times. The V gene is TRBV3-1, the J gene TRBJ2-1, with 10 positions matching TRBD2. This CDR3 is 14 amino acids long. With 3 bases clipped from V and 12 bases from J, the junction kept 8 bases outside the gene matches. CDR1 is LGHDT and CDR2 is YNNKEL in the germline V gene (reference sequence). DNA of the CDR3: TGTGCCAGCAGCCACCAGCGGGAGGGCCTCCCGCAGTTCTTC. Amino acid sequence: CASSHQREGLPQFF.

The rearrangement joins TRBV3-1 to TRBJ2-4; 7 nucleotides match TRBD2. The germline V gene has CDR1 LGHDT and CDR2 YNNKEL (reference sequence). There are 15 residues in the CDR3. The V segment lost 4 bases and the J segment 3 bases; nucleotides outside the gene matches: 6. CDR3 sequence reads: CASSRRGESKNIQYF. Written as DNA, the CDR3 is TGTGCCAGCAGCCGCCGGGGGGAAAGCAAAAACATTCAGTACTTC.

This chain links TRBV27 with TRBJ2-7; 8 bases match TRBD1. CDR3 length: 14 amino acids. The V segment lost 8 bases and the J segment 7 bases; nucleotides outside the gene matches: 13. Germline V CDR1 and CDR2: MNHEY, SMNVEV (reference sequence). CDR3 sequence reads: CASGTGRAYSEQYF. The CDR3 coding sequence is TGTGCCAGCGGGACAGGCAGGGCCTACAGTGAGCAGTACTTC.

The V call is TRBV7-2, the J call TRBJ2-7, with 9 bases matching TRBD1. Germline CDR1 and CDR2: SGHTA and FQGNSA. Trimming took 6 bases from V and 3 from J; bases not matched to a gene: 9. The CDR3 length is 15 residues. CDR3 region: CASSPDRGLLYEQYF. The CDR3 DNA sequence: TGTGCCAGCAGTCCAGACAGGGGGTTACTCTACGAGCAGTACTTC. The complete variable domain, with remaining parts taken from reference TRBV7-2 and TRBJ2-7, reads GAGVSQSPSNKVTEKGKDVELRCDPISGHTALYWYRQSLGQGLEFLIYFQGNSAPDKSGLPSDRFSAERTGGSVSTLTIQRTQQEDSAVYLCASSPDRGLLYEQYFGPGTRLTVT.

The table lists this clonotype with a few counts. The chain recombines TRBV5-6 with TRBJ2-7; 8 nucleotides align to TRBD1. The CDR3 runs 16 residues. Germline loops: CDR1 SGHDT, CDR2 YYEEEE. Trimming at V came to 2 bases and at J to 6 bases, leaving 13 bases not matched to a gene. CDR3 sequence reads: CASSFRTRTGIGEQYF. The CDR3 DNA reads TGTGCCAGCAGCTTTAGGACCCGGACAGGGATTGGCGAGCAGTACTTC.

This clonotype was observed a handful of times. The CDR3 sequence is CASSTYQGGLRYEQYF. The CDR3 coding sequence is TGTGCCAGCAGTACGTATCAGGGAGGGTTAAGGTACGAGCAGTACTTC. The chain employs TRBV27 and TRBJ2-7; 7 nucleotides align to TRBD2. The CDR3 contains 16 residues. Losses at the gene ends were 5 bases for V and 4 bases for J; bases not matched to a gene: 14. Germline loops: CDR1 MNHEY, CDR2 SMNVEV (reference sequence).

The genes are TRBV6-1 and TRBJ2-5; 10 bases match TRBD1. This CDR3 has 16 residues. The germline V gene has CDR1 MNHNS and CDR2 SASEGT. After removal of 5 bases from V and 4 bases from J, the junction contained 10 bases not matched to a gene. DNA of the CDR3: TGTGCCAGCAGTCAGATTCCCGGGACAGGGGCAGAGACCCAGTACTTC. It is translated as CASSQIPGTGAETQYF.

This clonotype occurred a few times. CDR3 DNA sequence: TGCAGTGCTAGTCTGCCGGGGGGCAGAGGTGAGCAGTTCTTC. Protein product: CSASLPGGRGEQFF. The chain combines TRBV20-1 with TRBJ2-1, with a possible D match to TRBD2 (7 bases). V was shortened by 3 bases and J by 9 bases, with 18 bases between the two germline ends. The CDR3 contains 14 residues. CDR1 and CDR2 (germline): DFQATT, SNEGSKA (reference sequence).

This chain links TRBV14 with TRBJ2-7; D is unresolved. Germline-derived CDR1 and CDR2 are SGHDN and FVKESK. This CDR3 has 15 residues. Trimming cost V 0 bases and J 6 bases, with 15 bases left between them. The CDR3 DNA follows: TGTGCCAGCAGCCAAGAGCTAAAGGAACTCTCCGAGCAGTACTTC. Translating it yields CASSQELKELSEQYF.

CDR3 region: CASTIGQGNYGYTF. The CDR3 DNA follows: TGTGCCAGTACAATAGGACAGGGGAACTATGGCTACACCTTC. This sequence joins TRBV19 and TRBJ1-2, with TRBD1 matching over 9 bases. The germline CDR1 and CDR2 sequences are LNHDA and SQIVND (reference sequence). The CDR3 length is 14 residues. After removal of 7 bases from V and 2 bases from J, the junction contained 5 bases not matched to a gene.

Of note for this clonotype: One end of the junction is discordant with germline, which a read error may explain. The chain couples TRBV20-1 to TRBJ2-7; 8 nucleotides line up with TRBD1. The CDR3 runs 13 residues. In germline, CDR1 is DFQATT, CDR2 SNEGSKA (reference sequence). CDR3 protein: CGATGDRSYEQYF. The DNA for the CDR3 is TGCGGTGCTACGGGGGACAGGTCCTACGAGCAGTACTTC.

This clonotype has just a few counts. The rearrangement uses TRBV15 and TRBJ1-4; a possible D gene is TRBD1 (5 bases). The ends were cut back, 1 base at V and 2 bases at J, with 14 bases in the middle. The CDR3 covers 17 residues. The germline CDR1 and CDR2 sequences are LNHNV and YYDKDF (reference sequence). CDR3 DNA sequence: TGTGCCACCAGCAGAGTTGCGGGGGGAACCACTAATGAAAAACTGTTTTTT. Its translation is CATSRVAGGTTNEKLFF.

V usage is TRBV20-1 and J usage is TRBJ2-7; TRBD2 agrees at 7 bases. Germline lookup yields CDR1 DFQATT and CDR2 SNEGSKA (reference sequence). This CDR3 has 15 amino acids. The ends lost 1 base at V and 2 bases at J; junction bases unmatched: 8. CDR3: CSARVHGLETYEQYF. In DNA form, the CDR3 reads TGCAGTGCTAGAGTCCACGGACTAGAGACCTACGAGCAGTACTTC.

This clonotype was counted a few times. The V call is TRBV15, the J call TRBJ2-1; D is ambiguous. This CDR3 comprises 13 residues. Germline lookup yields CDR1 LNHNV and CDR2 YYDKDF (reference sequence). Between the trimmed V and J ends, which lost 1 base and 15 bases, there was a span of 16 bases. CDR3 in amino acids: CATSRAPEFDRFF. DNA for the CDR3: TGTGCCACCAGCAGAGCCCCCGAGTTTGATAGGTTCTTC.

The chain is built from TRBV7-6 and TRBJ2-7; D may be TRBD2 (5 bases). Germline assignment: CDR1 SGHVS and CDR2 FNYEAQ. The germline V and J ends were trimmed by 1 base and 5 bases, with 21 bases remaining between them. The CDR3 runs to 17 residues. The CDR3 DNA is TGTGCCAGCAGCTTAGAGGTCAGAGGCGGGTTGCACGACGAGCAGTACTTC. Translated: CASSLEVRGGLHDEQYF.

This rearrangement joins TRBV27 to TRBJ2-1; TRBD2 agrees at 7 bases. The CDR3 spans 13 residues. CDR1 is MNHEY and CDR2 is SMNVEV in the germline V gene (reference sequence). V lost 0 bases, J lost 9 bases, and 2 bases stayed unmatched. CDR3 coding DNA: TGTGCCAGCAGTTTATCGGCTAGCGGTGAGCAGTTCTTC. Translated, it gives CASSLSASGEQFF.